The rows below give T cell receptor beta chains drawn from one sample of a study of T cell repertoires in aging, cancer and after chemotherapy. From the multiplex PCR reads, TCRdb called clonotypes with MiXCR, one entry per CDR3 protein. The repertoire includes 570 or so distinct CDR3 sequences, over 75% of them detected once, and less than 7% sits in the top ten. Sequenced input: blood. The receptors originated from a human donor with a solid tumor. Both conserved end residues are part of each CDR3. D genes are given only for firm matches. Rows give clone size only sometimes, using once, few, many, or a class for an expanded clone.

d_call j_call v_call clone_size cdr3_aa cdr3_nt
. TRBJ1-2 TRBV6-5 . CASRAPEGTMAYTF TGTGCCAGCAGAGCCCCGGAGGGGACTATGGCCTACACCTTC
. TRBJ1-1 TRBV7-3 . CASRLHGGGTEAFF TGTGCCAGCAGACTACATGGGGGCGGCACTGAAGCTTTCTTT
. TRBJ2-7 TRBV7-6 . CASSRTDSYEQYF TGTGCCAGCAGCCGGACAGACTCCTACGAGCAGTACTTC
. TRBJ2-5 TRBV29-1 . CSFGPGQETQYF TGCAGCTTTGGCCCCGGCCAAGAGACCCAGTACTTC
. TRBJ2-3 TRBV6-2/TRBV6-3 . CAHKGSTDTQYF TGTGCTCATAAGGGGTCTACAGATACGCAGTATTTT
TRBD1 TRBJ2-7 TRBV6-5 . CASSYSGQGAHEQYF TGTGCCAGCAGTTACTCGGGACAGGGGGCTCACGAGCAGTACTTC
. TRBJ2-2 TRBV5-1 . CASSLDPPANTGELFF TGCGCCAGCAGCTTGGATCCGCCAGCCAACACCGGGGAGCTGTTTTTT
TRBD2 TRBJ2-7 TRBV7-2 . CASSPRTSATYEQYF TGTGCCAGCAGCCCTAGGACTAGCGCGACCTACGAGCAGTACTTC
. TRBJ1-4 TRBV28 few CASSLRGKLFF TGTGCCAGCAGTTTGCGGGGAAAACTGTTTTTT
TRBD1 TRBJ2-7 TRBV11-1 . CASSLGRTGGYEQYF TGTGCCAGCAGCTTAGGGAGGACAGGGGGCTACGAGCAGTACTTC
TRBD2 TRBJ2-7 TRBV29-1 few CSVAGGPYEQYF TGCAGCGTGGCGGGAGGACCGTACGAGCAGTACTTC
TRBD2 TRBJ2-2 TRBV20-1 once CSARTSGRAPGELFF TGCAGTGCCCGGACTAGCGGGAGGGCTCCCGGGGAGCTGTTTTTT
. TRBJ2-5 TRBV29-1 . CSVGTQGRVGETQYF TGCAGCGTCGGAACACAGGGGAGGGTAGGGGAGACCCAGTACTTC
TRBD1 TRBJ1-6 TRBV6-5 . CASRWGQGFSPLHF TGTGCCAGCAGGTGGGGACAGGGTTTTTCACCCCTCCACTTT
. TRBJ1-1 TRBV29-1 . CSVDRGNGEAFF TGCAGCGTTGATCGGGGGAACGGTGAAGCTTTCTTT
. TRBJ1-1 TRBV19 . CASNLGLTNTEAFF TGTGCCAGTAACCTCGGACTGACGAACACTGAAGCTTTCTTT
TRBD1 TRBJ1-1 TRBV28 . CASNPGQGFFAEAFF TGTGCCAGCAACCCCGGACAGGGCTTTTTCGCTGAAGCTTTCTTT
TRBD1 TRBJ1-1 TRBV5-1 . CASSLPGQGEAFF TGCGCCAGCAGCTTGCCGGGACAGGGCGAAGCTTTCTTT
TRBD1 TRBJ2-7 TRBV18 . CASSPGQNYEQYF TGTGCCAGCTCACCGGGACAGAACTACGAGCAGTACTTC
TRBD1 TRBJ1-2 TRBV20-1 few CSAAQGSDGYTF TGCAGTGCGGCACAGGGGAGCGATGGCTACACCTTC
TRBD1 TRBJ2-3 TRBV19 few CASTEGQFTDTQYF TGTGCCAGTACCGAGGGACAGTTCACAGATACGCAGTATTTT
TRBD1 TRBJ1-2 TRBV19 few CASSKGQAQGGYGYTF TGTGCCAGTAGTAAGGGACAGGCCCAAGGTGGCTATGGCTACACCTTC
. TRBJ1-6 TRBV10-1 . CASSTGISPLHF TGCGCCAGCAGTACGGGAATTTCACCCCTCCACTTT
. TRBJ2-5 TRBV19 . CASSSAGRETQYF TGTGCCAGTAGCTCGGCAGGGAGAGAGACCCAGTACTTC
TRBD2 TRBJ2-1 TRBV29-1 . CSVVASGDYNEQFF TGCAGCGTGGTAGCTAGCGGGGACTACAATGAGCAGTTCTTC
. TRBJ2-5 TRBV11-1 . CASSLASGAQYF TGTGCCAGCAGCTTAGCGTCCGGGGCCCAGTACTTC
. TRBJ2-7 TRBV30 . CAWTESPADEQYF TGTGCCTGGACCGAGAGCCCCGCGGACGAGCAGTACTTC
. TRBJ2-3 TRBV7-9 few CASSSGAWDTQYF TGTGCCAGCAGCTCAGGAGCTTGGGATACGCAGTATTTT
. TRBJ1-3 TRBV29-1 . CSVAGENTIYF TGCAGCGTTGCGGGGGAAAACACCATATATTTT
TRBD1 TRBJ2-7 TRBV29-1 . CSTLSGTGGYEQYF TGCAGCACCTTATCCGGGACAGGGGGCTACGAGCAGTACTTC
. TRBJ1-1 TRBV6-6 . CASSPNMMGTEAFF TGTGCCAGCAGTCCCAATATGATGGGGACTGAAGCTTTCTTT
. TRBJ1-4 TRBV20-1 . CSAHEWGPKREKLFF TGCAGTGCTCACGAATGGGGCCCAAAGAGGGAAAAACTGTTTTTT
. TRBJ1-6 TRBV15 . CATSRDGWDSPLHF TGTGCCACCAGCAGAGATGGGTGGGATTCACCCCTCCACTTT
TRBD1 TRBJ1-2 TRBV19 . CASSPDRGRGGYTF TGTGCCAGTAGTCCTGACAGGGGGCGAGGAGGCTACACCTTC
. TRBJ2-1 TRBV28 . CASSFGPGKDEQFF TGTGCCAGCAGTTTTGGTCCCGGCAAGGATGAGCAGTTCTTC
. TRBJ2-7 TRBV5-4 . CASSLGTTSSYEQYF TGTGCCAGCAGCTTAGGGACAACGAGCTCCTACGAGCAGTACTTC
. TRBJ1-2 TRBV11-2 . CASSLAGRGYTF TGTGCCAGCAGCTTAGCAGGGAGAGGCTACACCTTC
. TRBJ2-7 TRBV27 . CASSLGRGYEQYF TGTGCCAGCAGTTTGGGGCGGGGCTACGAGCAGTACTTC
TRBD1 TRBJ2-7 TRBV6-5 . CASSGTGIDEQYF TGTGCCAGCAGCGGGACAGGGATCGACGAGCAGTACTTC
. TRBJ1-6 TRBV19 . CASSIVWGRGSPLHF TGTGCCAGTAGTATAGTATGGGGGCGCGGATCACCCCTCCACTTT
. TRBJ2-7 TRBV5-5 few CASAGWGSYEQYF TGTGCCAGCGCTGGGTGGGGGTCCTACGAGCAGTACTTC
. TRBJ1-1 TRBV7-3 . CASSPSGAYTEAFF TGTGCCAGCAGCCCCTCAGGGGCGTACACTGAAGCTTTCTTT
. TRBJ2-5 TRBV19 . CASSIDNGETQYF TGTGCCAGTAGTATAGACAATGGCGAGACCCAGTACTTC
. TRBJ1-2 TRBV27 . CASSLSQSRYALTF TGTGCCAGCAGTTTATCACAGTCTCGGTATGCTCTCACCTTC
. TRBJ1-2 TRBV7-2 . CASSSWGYGYTF TGTGCCAGCAGCTCTTGGGGGTATGGCTACACCTTC
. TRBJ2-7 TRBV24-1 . CATKDRTGEQYF TGTGCCACCAAGGACAGAACAGGCGAGCAGTACTTC
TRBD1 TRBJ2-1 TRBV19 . CASRQDRRSSYNEQFF TGTGCCAGTAGGCAGGACAGGCGAAGCTCCTACAATGAGCAGTTCTTC
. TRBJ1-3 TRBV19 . CASRDGTSYSGNTIYF TGTGCCAGTAGAGACGGGACATCCTACTCTGGAAACACCATATATTTT